A single sample is the source of the 28 T cell receptor beta chains below, sequenced in a study of T cell repertoires in ileal Crohn's disease (dated by TCRdb to between 2017 and 2020). Library creation used the immunoSEQ multiplex PCR assay. The immuneACCESS repertoire file appears here via TCRdb, limited to in-frame rearrangements. These files lack a portion of the clones; in checked studies, under half of the deficit traces to unresolved V genes, and the cause of the others is not known. Counted in this sample were about 60,000 clones; 85% to 90% of them appeared once. Of the sample, roughly 1.9% is held by the ten largest clones. The sample's time point label is to be understood as: neoterminal ileum biopsy at postoperative endoscopy, about 6 months after surgery. Sequencing was done on a sample of ileal tissue. The receptor source for this set is an adult with Crohn's disease.

This clone has just one count. The chain employs TRBV7-2 and TRBJ1-1; the match to TRBD1 covers 7 bases. V was pared by 5 bases and J by 1 base, with 10 bases of the junction left unmatched. CDR1 is SGHTA and CDR2 is FQGNSA in the germline V gene. The CDR3 covers 16 residues. CDR3 DNA: TGTGCCAGCAGCCAACACCGACAGGGTCGGAACACTGAAGCTTTCTTT. Residues: CASSQHRQGRNTEAFF.

The genes are TRBV5-1 and TRBJ2-7, with 9 nucleotides matching TRBD2. J gave up 2 bases and V 4 bases, and 10 bases lay outside the gene matches. The CDR3 has 16 amino acids. Germline CDR1 is SGHRS and CDR2 is YFSETQ. The CDR3 coding sequence is TGCGCCAGCAGCCCCGAAGGACTAGCGAATACCTACGAGCAGTACTTC. This sequence encodes CASSPEGLANTYEQYF.

A few counts support this clone. The rearrangement uses TRBV6-1 and TRBJ1-2; tentative D call: TRBD1 (6 bases). The germline V gene has CDR1 MNHNS and CDR2 SASEGT. V shed 0 bases and J shed 4 bases, with 18 bases lying between them. This CDR3 contains 17 residues. CDR3 loop: CASSEAPGLQGRYGYTF. DNA for the CDR3: TGTGCCAGCAGTGAAGCGCCGGGTTTGCAGGGGCGCTATGGCTACACCTTC.

The chain carries TRBV6-5 and TRBJ1-2, with D unclear. In germline, CDR1 is MNHEY, CDR2 SVGAGI. Trimming took 0 bases from V and 4 from J, leaving 12 bases between them. The CDR3 contains 15 residues. DNA of the CDR3: TGTGCCAGCAGTTACTCGAGCCCCCCTCGCTATGGCTACACCTTC. Translation gives CASSYSSPPRYGYTF.

The gene calls are TRBV6-5 and TRBJ2-7, with D perhaps TRBD2 (5 bases). V gave up 6 bases and J gave up 5 bases, with 14 bases separating them. CDR1 MNHEY and CDR2 SVGAGI come from the germline V gene. The CDR3 loop spans 13 amino acids. The CDR3 loop reads CASRPPGIHEQYF. The CDR3 DNA reads as TGTGCCAGCAGACCTCCCGGGATCCACGAGCAGTACTTC.

The chain has TRBV15 and TRBJ1-5; 8 bases are shared with TRBD1. V was clipped by 3 bases and J by 8 bases; unmatched bases: 12. The length of the CDR3 is 16 residues. Germline values: CDR1 LNHNV, CDR2 YYDKDF (reference sequence). This chain's CDR3 is CATSSVSGTGIKPQHF. The CDR3 coding sequence is TGTGCCACCAGCAGTGTCTCCGGGACAGGAATTAAGCCCCAGCATTTT.

CDR3 sequence (DNA): TGTGCCAGCAGCCCCGCGACAGCAACCCCGACACTAGCTTTCTTT. Protein product: CASSPATATPTLAFF. This chain uses TRBV11-2 with TRBJ1-1; possible D gene TRBD1, 5 bases. CDR1 is SGHAT, CDR2 FQNNGV, per germline. Trimming stripped 5 bases from V and 10 bases from J, with 23 bases between. The CDR3 consists of 15 residues.

V and J are TRBV10-2 and TRBJ2-3; maybe TRBD2 (7 bases). The CDR3 extends over 16 amino acids. Germline lookup yields CDR1 WSHSY and CDR2 SAAADI. V was shortened by 6 bases and J by 0 bases, with 16 bases between the two germline ends. Here the CDR3 DNA reads TGCGCCAGCAGAGAAACCGGGGGGCTTAGCACAGATACGCAGTATTTT. Its protein product is CASRETGGLSTDTQYF.

The chain recombines TRBV4-1 with TRBJ1-2; D is perhaps TRBD1 (5 bases). Trimming removed 0 bases at V and 4 bases at J, with 30 bases between. Germline assignment: CDR1 MGHRA and CDR2 YSYEKL. The CDR3 has 21 amino acids. CDR3 amino acids: CASSQDRFDSRDGRDRYGYTF. The CDR3 nucleotides read TGCGCCAGCAGCCAAGATCGATTTGATTCAAGGGATGGCAGGGATCGCTATGGCTACACCTTC.

V usage is TRBV2 and J usage is TRBJ2-3, with unresolved D. This CDR3 has 15 amino acids. Trimming pared 5 bases from V and 0 bases from J, leaving 12 bases between. Germline lookup yields CDR1 SNHLY and CDR2 FYNNEI. Written as DNA, the CDR3 is TGTGCCAGCAGTTTGCCGATACTCAGCACAGATACGCAGTATTTT. It translates to CASSLPILSTDTQYF. Full variable domain (missing parts from reference TRBV2 and TRBJ2-3): EPEVTQTPSHQVTQMGQEVILRCVPISNHLYFYWYRQILGQKVEFLVSFYNNEISEKSEIFDDQFSVERPDGSNFTLKIRSTKLEDSAMYFCASSLPILSTDTQYFGPGTRLTVL.

The chain links TRBV7-3 to TRBJ1-2; TRBD1 matches 8 bases. CDR3 length equals 13 residues. Trimming cost V 5 bases and J 10 bases; bases outside gene matches: 9. Germline V lookup: CDR1 SGHTA, CDR2 FQGTGA. CDR3 nucleotides: TGTGCCAGCAGCCCCGGGACAGGAGGGTCCTACACCTTC. Protein sequence: CASSPGTGGSYTF.

V gene TRBV11-2 combines with J gene TRBJ2-7; TRBD2 is a possible D gene (5 bases). Per germline, CDR1 SGHAT and CDR2 FQNNGV. V was clipped by 5 bases and J by 1 base, with 15 bases between them. This CDR3 has 15 residues. CDR3 amino acids: CASSPPGSKSYEQYF. The CDR3, as DNA: TGTGCCAGCAGCCCACCGGGATCGAAGTCCTACGAGCAGTACTTC.

The gene calls are TRBV4-2 and TRBJ2-5; weak D call: TRBD2 (6 bases). The CDR3 has 13 residues. Per the germline V gene, CDR1 is LGHNA and CDR2 is YNFKEQ. The ends were cut back, 6 bases at V and 7 bases at J, with 15 bases in the middle. This chain's CDR3 is CASRGGFGGTQYF. CDR3 DNA: TGTGCCAGCAGAGGAGGGTTCGGGGGGACCCAGTACTTC.

The V and J genes are TRBV18 and TRBJ1-1; 8 bases map to TRBD1. The CDR3 consists of 14 residues. The trim removed 1 base at V and 11 bases at J, leaving 9 bases unmatched. Per the germline V gene, CDR1 is KGHSH and CDR2 is LQKENI. As DNA, the CDR3 is TGTGCCAGCTCACCACTCCAACAGGGGGGTCGGGCTTTCTTT. It codes for CASSPLQQGGRAFF.

The rearrangement uses TRBV6-6 and TRBJ1-6, with D hard to call. This CDR3 has 14 residues. Trimming pared 7 bases from V and 4 bases from J, leaving 11 bases between. Germline V gives CDR1 MNHNY, CDR2 SVGAGI (reference sequence). This CDR3 reads CASNSGQYNSPLHF. The DNA of the CDR3 is TGTGCCAGCAACTCTGGGCAGTATAATTCACCCCTCCACTTT.

The V and J genes are TRBV19 and TRBJ2-2; D unresolved. V was pared by 5 bases and J by 3 bases, with 7 bases between. This CDR3 region has 13 residues. The germline V gene has CDR1 LNHDA and CDR2 SQIVND (reference sequence). The CDR3, as DNA: TGTGCCAGTAGTTTTCAGTACACCGGGGAGCTGTTTTTT. Protein sequence: CASSFQYTGELFF.

The rearrangement uses TRBV2 and TRBJ1-6; D remains ambiguous. The germline V and J ends were trimmed by 7 bases and 0 bases, with 13 bases remaining between them. The CDR3 totals 16 residues. The germline V gene has CDR1 SNHLY and CDR2 FYNNEI. CDR3 amino acids: CASTYSQTSYNSPLHF. As DNA, the CDR3 is TGTGCCAGCACGTACAGTCAAACCTCCTATAATTCACCCCTCCACTTT.

The rearrangement joins TRBV5-1 to TRBJ2-1; the D gene is possibly TRBD1 (5 bases). Trimming took 0 bases from V and 4 from J, leaving 8 bases between them. This CDR3 spans 14 amino acids. The germline CDR1 and CDR2 sequences are SGHRS and YFSETQ. CDR3 in DNA: TGCGCCAGCAGCTTGGGACGGACATACAATGAGCAGTTCTTC. Protein: CASSLGRTYNEQFF.

This CDR3 reads CASRSSPGQGTDTQYF. The CDR3 DNA reads TGTGCCAGCAGATCATCTCCGGGACAGGGCACAGATACGCAGTATTTT. This chain connects TRBV7-9 to TRBJ2-3; 8 nucleotides align to TRBD1. The junction had 9 bases not matched to a gene; V was cut back by 6 bases and J by 1 base. In germline, CDR1 is SEHNR, CDR2 FQNEAQ (reference sequence). This CDR3 has 16 residues.

This chain connects TRBV18 to TRBJ2-5; 13 bases are a match to TRBD2. V lost 0 bases to trimming and J lost 5 bases; unmatched junction nucleotides: 3. Germline lookup yields CDR1 KGHSH and CDR2 LQKENI. This CDR3 contains 16 residues. The CDR3 loop reads CASSPPTSGRLETQYF. Written as DNA, the CDR3 is TGTGCCAGCTCACCACCGACTAGCGGGAGGTTGGAGACCCAGTACTTC.

The chain employs TRBV19 and TRBJ2-1; D may be TRBD1 (6 bases). Germline-derived CDR1 and CDR2 are LNHDA and SQIVND (reference sequence). The CDR3 extends over 15 amino acids. With 4 bases removed from V and 6 bases from J, the gap between germline ends came to 16 bases. CDR3 loop: CASSTRTENPNEQFF. CDR3 coding DNA: TGTGCCAGTAGTACTAGGACAGAGAACCCCAATGAGCAGTTCTTC.

The chain joins TRBV29-1 to TRBJ1-2; 9 bases map to TRBD1. The CDR3 has 14 amino acids. V gave up 2 bases and J gave up 5 bases; unmatched junction bases: 6. The germline CDR1 and CDR2 sequences are SQVTM and ANQGSEA. CDR3 sequence (DNA): TGCAGCGTTGAAACCGGGACAGGGAGGTATGGCTACACCTTC. The encoded protein is CSVETGTGRYGYTF.

The CDR3, as DNA: TGTGCCAGCAGGGGGCCAGGAAACACCATATATTTT. This translates into CASRGPGNTIYF. The chain links TRBV6-5 to TRBJ1-3, with TRBD1 as a possible D gene (5 bases). Germline CDR1 and CDR2: MNHEY and SVGAGI. The CDR3 totals 12 residues. V lost 6 bases and J lost 4, with 7 bases in between.

This clone has only a few counts. The rearrangement joins TRBV5-4 to TRBJ2-7, with TRBD2 identical over 7 bases. The junction had 10 bases not matched to a gene; V was cut back by 4 bases and J by 3 bases. Germline V gene sequence: CDR1 SGHNT, CDR2 YYREEE (reference sequence). This CDR3 has 15 residues. CDR3 residues: CASSRGSAGVYEQYF. CDR3 DNA sequence: TGTGCCAGCAGCCGCGGTTCGGCGGGAGTCTACGAGCAGTACTTC.

V gene TRBV25-1 combines with J gene TRBJ1-1; 7 bases map to TRBD1. This CDR3 spans 15 amino acids. Per germline, CDR1 MGHDK and CDR2 SYGVNS. Unmatched junction bases numbered 10, after V lost 6 bases and J lost 3 bases. The CDR3 DNA sequence: TGTGCCAGCAGCGCCAGGGGGATAGGGTACACTGAAGCTTTCTTT. It encodes CASSARGIGYTEAFF.

J is TRBJ1-2 and V is TRBV6-5; no clear D gene. Germline V CDR1 and CDR2: MNHEY, SVGAGI. Deletions cut 4 bases from V and 0 bases from J, with 12 bases between. There are 15 residues in the CDR3. The CDR3 coding sequence is TGTGCCAGCAGTTTCCGGGGTATGACTAACTATGGCTACACCTTC. Translating it yields CASSFRGMTNYGYTF.

This chain links TRBV7-9 with TRBJ1-5; D perhaps matches TRBD1 (5 bases). This CDR3 region has 14 residues. The germline V and J ends were trimmed by 5 bases and 3 bases, with 11 bases remaining between them. Germline V CDR1 and CDR2: SEHNR, FQNEAQ (reference sequence). The CDR3 sequence: CASSPDSLNQPQHF. DNA for the CDR3: TGTGCCAGCAGCCCCGACAGTCTCAATCAGCCCCAGCATTTT.

The chain is built from TRBV9 and TRBJ2-1, with TRBD2 matching 9 bases. Unmatched junction bases numbered 6, after V lost 2 bases and J lost 6 bases. The CDR3 loop spans 15 amino acids. The germline gives CDR1 SGDLS, CDR2 YYNGEE. CDR3 bases: TGTGCCAGCAGCGTTAGTCTAGCGGGAAGCAATGAGCAGTTCTTC. Translating gives CASSVSLAGSNEQFF. Full variable domain (remainder filled in from reference TRBV9 and TRBJ2-1): DSGVTQTPKHLITATGQRVTLRCSPRSGDLSVYWYQQSLDQGLQFLIQYYNGEERAKGNILERFSAQQFPDLHSELNLSSLELGDSALYFCASSVSLAGSNEQFFGPGTRLTVL.